The rows below give T cell receptor beta chains drawn from one sample of a study of blood T cell repertoires in COVID-19. TCRdb's copy holds only in-frame clones and misses some; the assay was immunoSEQ multiplex PCR. The top ten hold 2% to 2.5% of the sample, which has about 260,000 clones, around 90% seen once. Sequencing was done on a sample of peripheral blood. Receptors were obtained from a woman aged 50 to 60 who had recovered from COVID-19. Both conserved end residues are part of each CDR3.

v_call,cdr3_length,cdr3_aa
TRBV7-9,14,CASSTFGLPYEQYF
TRBV9,15,CASSTGQLTNYGYTF
TRBV12-3/TRBV12-4,11,CASRETDTQYF
TRBV4-3,16,CASSQSGADNKETQYF
TRBV7-9,15,CASSLGVGGNYGYTF
TRBV14,14,CASSPRNLKHEQYF
TRBV24-1,15,CATYPGGAFNYGYTF
TRBV4-3,15,CASSTRQGARNEQFF
TRBV30,16,CAWRDPDRVRTYEQYF
TRBV7-2,16,CASRRGAGLNTGELFF
TRBV4-3,15,CASSQGQGVTYEQYF
TRBV9,15,CASSVGGRGAYEQYF
TRBV7-2,13,CASRVQGPTPLHF
TRBV6-5,14,CASSYSRSLDGYTF
TRBV5-1,16,CASSPTGTSGGADQFF
TRBV28,17,CASSLGGGGGLTDTQYF
TRBV29-1,14,CSGVLAGREYEQYF
TRBV18,13,CASSPNFDTEAFF
TRBV10-3,13,CAISESARTEQFF
TRBV9,16,CASSALPGTANTEAFF
TRBV19,15,CASSIVGGSTDTQYF
TRBV30,10,CAWGGETQYF
TRBV5-1,14,CASSLVGQGSSQYF
TRBV6-6,15,CASSFDRGITDTQYF
TRBV4-3,16,CASSQDGGAGANVLTF
TRBV5-4,16,CASSLGLADHYNEQFF
TRBV11-2,17,CASSPGRTSGGDNEQFF
TRBV5-1,16,CASSLEFWGRGTEAFF
TRBV12-5,13,CASGWAGNTEAFF
TRBV4-1,16,CASSPSLGTTNYGYTF
TRBV7-8,15,CASRKRRDPMEAQYF
TRBV10-3,14,CAISPQGMGTEAFF
TRBV6-5,14,CASSRTSGSAEQFF
TRBV7-3,14,CASSLDRSSYGYTF
TRBV5-5,10,CASSAGSWYF
TRBV27,14,CASSAGAQYNEQFF
TRBV18,16,CASSRVRPGQTSPLHF
TRBV7-9,13,CASSSYQDTEAFF
TRBV5-5,14,CASNQGTGGNTIYF
TRBV30,12,CAQDFSNYGYTF
TRBV18,15,CASSPARDTSYEQYF
TRBV7-2,13,CASSLREGDTQYF
TRBV3-1/TRBV3-2,13,CASSQDLSYEQYF
TRBV28,14,CASSSTNSGNTIYF
TRBV28,15,CASSSHGQGQYGYTF
TRBV24-1,16,CATSDLPWDNTDTQYF
TRBV11-2,15,CASSLTTGGYNEQFF
TRBV7-3,16,CASSPTPGVGINEQFF
TRBV9,15,CASSAGQGIFYGYTF
TRBV27,14,CASSLEPGGYEQYF